This T cell receptor (beta chain) was identified during a study of blood T cell repertoires in COVID-19. For the study at large: From T cells, B-cell-depleted T cells, or PBMCs came the material, which was cDNA or gDNA.

The method was immunoSEQ multiplex PCR; TCRdb's version includes in-frame clones alone and lacks a portion of them. The sample consists of about 210,000 clones, about 91% of them appearing once. V dropped 5 bases and J dropped 2; count of bases not matched to a gene: 6. CDR1 and CDR2 from the germline V gene are SGHTA and FQGNSA. This CDR3 has 15 amino acids. The sequenced sample consisted of peripheral blood. This rearrangement joins TRBV7-2 to TRBJ2-5; TRBD2 aligns across 9 bases. The TCR sequence derives from a woman between 40 and 55 years old with acute or convalescent COVID-19. CDR3 DNA: TGTGCCAGCAGCCCAAGCACTAGCGGGCAAGAGACCCAGTACTTC. Protein product: CASSPSTSGQETQYF.